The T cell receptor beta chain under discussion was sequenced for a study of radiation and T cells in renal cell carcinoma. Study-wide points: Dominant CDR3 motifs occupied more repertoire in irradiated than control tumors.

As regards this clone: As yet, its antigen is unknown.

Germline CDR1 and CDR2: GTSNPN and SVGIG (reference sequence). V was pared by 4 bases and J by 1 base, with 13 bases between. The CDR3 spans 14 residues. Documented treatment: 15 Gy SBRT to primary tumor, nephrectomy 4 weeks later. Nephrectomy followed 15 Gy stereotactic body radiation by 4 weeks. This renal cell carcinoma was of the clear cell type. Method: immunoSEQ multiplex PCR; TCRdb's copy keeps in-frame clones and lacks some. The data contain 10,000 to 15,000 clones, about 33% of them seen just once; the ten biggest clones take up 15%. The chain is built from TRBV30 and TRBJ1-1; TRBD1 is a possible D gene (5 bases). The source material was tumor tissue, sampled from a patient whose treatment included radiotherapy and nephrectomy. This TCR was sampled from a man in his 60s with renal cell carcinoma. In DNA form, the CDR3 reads TGTGCCTGGACCCTAGGGGCAGCGAACACTGAAGCTTTCTTT. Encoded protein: CAWTLGAANTEAFF.